The clone carrying this T cell receptor (beta chain) came up many times. The antigen is undetermined. The data were obtained in a study of T cell repertoires in cytomegalovirus infection. About the study: It was the public TCR beta signatures that indicated both CMV infection and matching HLA type. Study outcomes and limitations: Summed frequency of public TCR beta families distinguished CMV carriers with the relevant HLA. HLA-C-restricted TCR beta clonotypes specific for CMV led the ex vivo response.

The CDR3 totals 15 residues. V trimming: 1 base; J trimming: 2 bases; junction bases outside the gene matches: 4. Germline-derived CDR1 and CDR2 are MNHNY and SVGAGI (reference sequence). TCRdb analysed the reads with MiXCR anew, one entry per CDR3 protein. The repertoire holds 150,000 to 200,000 distinct CDR3 sequences, with 14% as singletons. The material sequenced was PBMCs. V and J are TRBV6-6 and TRBJ2-7, with 8 bases that match TRBD1. The sequence was obtained from a human donor in good health (CMV status not recorded). Some clones in this sample may be carry-over from other donors' samples. In DNA form, the CDR3 reads TGTGCCAGCAGTTACTTTGGACAGGGTACCTACGAGCAGTACTTC. Protein product: CASSYFGQGTYEQYF.